This TCR beta chain was identified during a study of T cell repertoires in cytomegalovirus infection. As for the study in general: From public TCR beta signatures came an indication of both CMV infection and matching HLA type.

Study results and limitations: Identification of carriers of CMV plus the relevant HLA was performed using cumulative public TCR beta family frequency. HLA-C-restricted, CMV-specific TCR beta clonotypes were dominant ex vivo.

TCRdb processed the reads anew with MiXCR; each CDR3 protein has one entry. The sample consists of around 900,000 distinct CDR3 sequences, around 32% of them appearing once. Trimming stripped 8 bases from V and 0 bases from J, with 12 bases between. The CDR3 consists of 14 residues. Looked up from germline, CDR1 is MNHEY and CDR2 is SMNVEV (reference sequence). As for this clonotype: Its target is unknown.

The V call is TRBV27, the J call TRBJ2-3; a weak D match, TRBD2 (5 bases). Material: cultured CD8+ T cells from PBMCs, obtained from culture after CMV antigen stimulation. This receptor was identified in a human donor in good health (CMV status not recorded). Some clones in this sample may be carry-over from other donors' samples. CDR3 DNA: TGTGCCAGCGCAACGGGATTTAGCACAGATACGCAGTATTTT. Residues: CASATGFSTDTQYF.